A selection of T cell receptor beta chains follows, all from one sample in a study of blood T cell repertoires in COVID-19. The table came from immunoSEQ multiplex PCR; TCRdb's copy has only in-frame clones and leaves some out. The sample consists of more than 250,000 clones, 65% to 90% of them appearing once. The specimen sequenced was peripheral blood. Receptors were obtained from a man aged 45-60 years with active or convalescent COVID-19. CDR3s include the opening cysteine and the closing phenylalanine or tryptophan. A D gene is named only where the DNA matches it firmly. For some rows the clone size is stated as once, few or many, or as a class when expanded; others skip it.

>TRBD1|TRBV23-1|TRBJ2-2|-
TGCGCCAGCAGTCAGGAACCAACAGGGGGCACCGGGGAGCTGTTTTTT
CASSQEPTGGTGELFF
>-|TRBV20-1|TRBJ1-1|-
TGCAGTGCATACAGGGAGGGGTTAGCTTTCTTT
CSAYREGLAFF
>TRBD2|TRBV10-1|TRBJ2-3|-
TGCGCCAGAACGATAGCGGGACTGACAGATACGCAGTATTTT
CARTIAGLTDTQYF
>TRBD1|TRBV29-1|TRBJ1-2|few
TGCAGCGTTCACTTCGGACAGGGGAGTAATGGCTACACCTTC
CSVHFGQGSNGYTF
>-|TRBV10-3|TRBJ1-4|-
TGTGCCTCCCGGGGTGGGGTTTCTAATGAAAAACTGTTTTTT
CASRGGVSNEKLFF
>-|TRBV6-1|TRBJ2-5|-
TGTGCCAGCAGTGAACAGGTCCGCCAAGAGACCCAGTACTTC
CASSEQVRQETQYF
>-|TRBV19|TRBJ2-7|-
TGTGCCAGTAGTATGACGGGGAGCTCCTACGAGCAGTACTTC
CASSMTGSSYEQYF
>-|TRBV28|TRBJ2-7|-
TGTGCCAGCAGTTCCGGAAGCCCGGAGTCCTACGAGCAGTACTTC
CASSSGSPESYEQYF
>TRBD1|TRBV30|TRBJ1-2|-
TGTGCCTGGAGTGGGGACAGTGTTTGCTACACCTTC
CAWSGDSVCYTF
>-|TRBV5-1|TRBJ2-5|-
TGCGCCAGCAGCCCCCTCGGAGAGACCCAGTACTTC
CASSPLGETQYF
>-|TRBV3-1/TRBV3-2|TRBJ2-3|-
TGTGCCAGCAGCCCGGAGGGGGGGCGCACAGATACGCAGTATTTT
CASSPEGGRTDTQYF
>-|TRBV28|TRBJ2-5|-
TGTGCCAGCAGTTTAGGACAGTTGGAGACCCAGTACTTC
CASSLGQLETQYF
>-|TRBV2|TRBJ1-1|-
TGTGCCAGCAGTGAGGACACATTGGGGGAAGCTTTCTTT
CASSEDTLGEAFF
>-|TRBV11-2|TRBJ2-5|few
TGTGCCAGCAGCTTAGATCCGCGACAGGTCGGAGAGACCCAGTACTTC
CASSLDPRQVGETQYF
>-|TRBV20-1|TRBJ1-6|-
TGCAGTGCAATGGACAACACCCTCCACTTT
CSAMDNTLHF
>-|TRBV18|TRBJ1-2|-
TGTGCCAGCTCACCGACAGGCTATGGCTACACCTTC
CASSPTGYGYTF
>TRBD1|TRBV30|TRBJ1-6|-
TGTGCCTGGAGCCGGGACAGAATTAATTCACCCCTCCACTTT
CAWSRDRINSPLHF
>-|TRBV18|TRBJ1-4|-
TGTGCCAGCTCACCGAACAGGGCTAATGAAAAACTGTTTTTT
CASSPNRANEKLFF
>TRBD1|TRBV6-1|TRBJ1-2|-
TGTGCCAGCAGTGATCCGGGACAGGGAATCTATGGCTACACCTTC
CASSDPGQGIYGYTF
>TRBD2|TRBV6-5|TRBJ2-7|-
TGTGCCAGCAGGCGGGAGGACCCATACGAGCAGTACTTC
CASRREDPYEQYF
>TRBD1|TRBV5-4|TRBJ2-1|-
TGTGCCAGCAGCTTGGAGACAGGGCTATACAATGAGCAGTTCTTC
CASSLETGLYNEQFF
>TRBD1|TRBV2|TRBJ1-2|-
TGTGCCAGCAGCCGGACAGGGGGCTATGGCTACACCTTC
CASSRTGGYGYTF
>TRBD1|TRBV18|TRBJ2-2|-
TGTGCCAGCTCTCACACAGGGACAGTGAACACCGGGGAGCTGTTTTTT
CASSHTGTVNTGELFF
>-|TRBV28|TRBJ2-7|-
TGTGCCAGCAGGGAGGGAGGGGGATCGGGCTCCTACGAGCAGTACTTC
CASREGGGSGSYEQYF
>-|TRBV11-3|TRBJ1-1|-
TGTGCCAGCAGCCGACAGCAGAACACTGAAGCTTTCTTT
CASSRQQNTEAFF
>TRBD1|TRBV29-1|TRBJ1-2|-
TGCAGCGCCGTCCGGGACAGCTATGGCTACACCTTC
CSAVRDSYGYTF